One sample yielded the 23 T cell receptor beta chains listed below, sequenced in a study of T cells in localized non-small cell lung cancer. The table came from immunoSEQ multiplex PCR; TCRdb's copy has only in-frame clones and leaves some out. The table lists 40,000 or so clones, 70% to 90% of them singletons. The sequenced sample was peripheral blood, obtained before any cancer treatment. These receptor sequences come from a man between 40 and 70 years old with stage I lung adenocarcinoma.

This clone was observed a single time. The CDR3 DNA reads TGTGCCAGCAGCCAAAGTTGGACTAGCGGGATCAGCTCCTACAATGAGCAGTTCTTC. Translating it yields CASSQSWTSGISSYNEQFF. This chain links TRBV7-9 with TRBJ2-1, with 12 bases matching TRBD2. Germline V lookup: CDR1 SEHNR, CDR2 FQNEAQ (reference sequence). The J segment lost 0 bases and the V segment lost 5 bases, leaving 11 bases of the junction unmatched. CDR3 length: 19 amino acids. The full variable domain, its missing parts supplied by reference TRBV7-9 and TRBJ2-1, is DTGVSQNPRHKITKRGQNVTFRCDPISEHNRLYWYRQTLGQGPEFLTYFQNEAQLEKSRLLSDRFSAERPKGSFSTLEIQRTEQGDSAMYLCASSQSWTSGISSYNEQFFGPGTRLTVL.

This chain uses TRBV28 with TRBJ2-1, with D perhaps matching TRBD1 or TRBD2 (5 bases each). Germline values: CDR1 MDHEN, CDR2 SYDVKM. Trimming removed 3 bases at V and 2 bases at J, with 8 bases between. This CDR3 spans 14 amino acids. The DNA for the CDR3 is TGTGCCAGCAGTTTCAGGGACCCCTACAATGAGCAGTTCTTC. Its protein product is CASSFRDPYNEQFF.

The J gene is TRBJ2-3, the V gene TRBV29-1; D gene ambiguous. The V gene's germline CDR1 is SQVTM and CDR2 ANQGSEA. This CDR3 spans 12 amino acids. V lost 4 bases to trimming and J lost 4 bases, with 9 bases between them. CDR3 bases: TGCAGCGTTGCATGGGCCCCAGATACGCAGTATTTT. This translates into CSVAWAPDTQYF.

This chain's CDR3 is CASSLESAGGPIEQYF. The CDR3 region has the DNA TGTGCCAGCAGCTTGGAGTCTGCGGGAGGGCCGATCGAGCAGTACTTC. The chain joins TRBV5-4 to TRBJ2-7; 9 bases are a match to TRBD2. V dropped 0 bases and J dropped 6; count of bases not matched to a gene: 10. The V gene's germline CDR1 is SGHNT and CDR2 YYREEE (reference sequence). The length of the CDR3 is 16 residues.

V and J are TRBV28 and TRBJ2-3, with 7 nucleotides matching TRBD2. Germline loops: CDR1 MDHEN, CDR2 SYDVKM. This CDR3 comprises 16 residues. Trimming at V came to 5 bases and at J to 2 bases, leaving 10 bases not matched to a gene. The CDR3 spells CASSPRTGRSTDTQYF. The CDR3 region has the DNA TGTGCCAGCAGTCCTCGGACCGGGAGGTCCACAGATACGCAGTATTTT.

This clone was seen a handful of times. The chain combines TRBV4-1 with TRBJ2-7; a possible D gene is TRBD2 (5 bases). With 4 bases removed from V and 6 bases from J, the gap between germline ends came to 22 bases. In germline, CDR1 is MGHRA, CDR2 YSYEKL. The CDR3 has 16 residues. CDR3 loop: CASSPDSTRYWGEQYF. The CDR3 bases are TGCGCCAGCAGCCCGGACTCAACACGATACTGGGGCGAGCAGTACTTC.

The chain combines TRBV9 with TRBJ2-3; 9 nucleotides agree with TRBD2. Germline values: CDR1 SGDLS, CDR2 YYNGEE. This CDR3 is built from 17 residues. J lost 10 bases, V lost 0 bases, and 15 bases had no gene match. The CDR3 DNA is TGTGCCAGCAGCGTAGAGACGGCGGGAGGGCCGGGAATTGCGCAGTATTTT. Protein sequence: CASSVETAGGPGIAQYF.

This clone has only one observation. CDR3 sequence: CASSKPSNYGYTF. The CDR3 nucleotides read TGTGCCAGCAGTAAGCCATCTAACTATGGCTACACCTTC. The chain couples TRBV28 to TRBJ1-2; no reliable D call. The CDR3 sequence is 13 residues long. The V and J ends lost 5 bases and 0 bases respectively, with 7 bases between them. The germline CDR1 and CDR2 sequences are MDHEN and SYDVKM.

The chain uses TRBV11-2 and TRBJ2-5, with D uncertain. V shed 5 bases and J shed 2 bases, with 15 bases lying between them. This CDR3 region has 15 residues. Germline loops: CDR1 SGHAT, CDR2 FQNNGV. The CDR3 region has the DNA TGTGCCAGCAGCAACCTATTACGCAGTCAAGAGACCCAGTACTTC. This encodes CASSNLLRSQETQYF.

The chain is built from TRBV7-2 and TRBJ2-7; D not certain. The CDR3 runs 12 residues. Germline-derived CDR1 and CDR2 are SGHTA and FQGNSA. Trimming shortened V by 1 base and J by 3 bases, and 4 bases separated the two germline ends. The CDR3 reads CASSLVGYEQYF. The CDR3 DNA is TGTGCCAGCAGCTTAGTAGGCTACGAGCAGTACTTC. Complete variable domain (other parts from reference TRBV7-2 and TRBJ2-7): GAGVSQSPSNKVTEKGKDVELRCDPISGHTALYWYRQSLGQGLEFLIYFQGNSAPDKSGLPSDRFSAERTGGSVSTLTIQRTQQEDSAVYLCASSLVGYEQYFGPGTRLTVT.

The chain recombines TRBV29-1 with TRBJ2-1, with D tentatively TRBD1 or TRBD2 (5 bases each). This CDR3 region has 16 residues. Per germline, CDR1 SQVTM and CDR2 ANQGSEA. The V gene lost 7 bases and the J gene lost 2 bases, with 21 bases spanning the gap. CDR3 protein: CSGLLGTAEAYNEQFF. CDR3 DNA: TGCAGCGGCTTACTGGGGACGGCTGAGGCCTACAATGAGCAGTTCTTC.

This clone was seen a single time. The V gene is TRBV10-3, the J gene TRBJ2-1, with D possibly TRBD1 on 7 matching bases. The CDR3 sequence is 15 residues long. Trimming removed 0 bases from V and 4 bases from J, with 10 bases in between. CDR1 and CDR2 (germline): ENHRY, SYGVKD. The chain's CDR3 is CAISESGGQYNEQFF. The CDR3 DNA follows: TGTGCCATCAGTGAGTCGGGGGGACAGTACAATGAGCAGTTCTTC.

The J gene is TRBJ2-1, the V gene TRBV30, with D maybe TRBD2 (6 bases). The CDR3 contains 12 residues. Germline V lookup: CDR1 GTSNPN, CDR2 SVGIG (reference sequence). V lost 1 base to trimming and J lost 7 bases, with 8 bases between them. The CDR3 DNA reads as TGTGCCTGGAGTGAAGGAGGGAATGAGCAGTTCTTC. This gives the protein CAWSEGGNEQFF.

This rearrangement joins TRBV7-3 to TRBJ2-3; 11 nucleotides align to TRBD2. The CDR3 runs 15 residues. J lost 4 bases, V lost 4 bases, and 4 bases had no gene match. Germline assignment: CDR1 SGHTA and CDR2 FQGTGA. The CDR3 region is CASSSLAGVSDTQYF. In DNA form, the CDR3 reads TGTGCCAGCAGCTCACTAGCGGGAGTGTCAGATACGCAGTATTTT. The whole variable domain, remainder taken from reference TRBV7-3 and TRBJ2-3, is GAGVSQTPSNKVTEKGKYVELRCDPISGHTALYWYRQSLGQGPEFLIYFQGTGAADDSGLPNDRFFAVRPEGSVSTLKIQRTERGDSAVYLCASSSLAGVSDTQYFGPGTRLTVL.

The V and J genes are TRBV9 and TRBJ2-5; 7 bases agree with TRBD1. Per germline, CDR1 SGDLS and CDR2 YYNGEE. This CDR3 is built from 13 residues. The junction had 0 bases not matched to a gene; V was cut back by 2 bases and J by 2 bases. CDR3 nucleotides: TGTGCCAGCAGCGTGGGACAGCAAGAGACCCAGTACTTC. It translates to CASSVGQQETQYF.

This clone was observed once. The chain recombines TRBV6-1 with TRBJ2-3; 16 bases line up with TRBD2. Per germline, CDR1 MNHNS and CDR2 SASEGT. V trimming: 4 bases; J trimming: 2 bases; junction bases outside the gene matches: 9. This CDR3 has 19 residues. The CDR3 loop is CASSGQGLAGGQITDTQYF. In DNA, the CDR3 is TGTGCCAGCAGTGGCCAGGGACTAGCGGGAGGGCAAATCACAGATACGCAGTATTTT.

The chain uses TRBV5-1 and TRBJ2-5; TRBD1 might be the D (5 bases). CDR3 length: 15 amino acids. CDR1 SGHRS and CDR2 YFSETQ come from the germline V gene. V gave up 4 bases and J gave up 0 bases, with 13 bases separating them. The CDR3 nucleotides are TGCGCCAGCAGCCGACAGCCGGGTAACCAAGAGACCCAGTACTTC. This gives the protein CASSRQPGNQETQYF.

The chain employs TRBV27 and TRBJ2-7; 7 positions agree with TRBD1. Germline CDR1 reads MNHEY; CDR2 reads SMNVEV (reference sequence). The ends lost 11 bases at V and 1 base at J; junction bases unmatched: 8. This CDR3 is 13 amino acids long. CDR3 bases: TGTGCCTGCTCAGAGGGACAGTCCTACGAGCAGTACTTC. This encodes CACSEGQSYEQYF.

The CDR3 DNA reads TGCGCCAGCAGCTTGGATCCCACCAATTCTTACTCTGGAAACACCATATATTTT. Protein product: CASSLDPTNSYSGNTIYF. J is TRBJ1-3 and V is TRBV5-1; unclear D gene. The V gene's germline CDR1 is SGHRS and CDR2 YFSETQ. This CDR3 comprises 18 residues. V was cut by 0 bases and J by 0 bases, with 16 bases left in between.

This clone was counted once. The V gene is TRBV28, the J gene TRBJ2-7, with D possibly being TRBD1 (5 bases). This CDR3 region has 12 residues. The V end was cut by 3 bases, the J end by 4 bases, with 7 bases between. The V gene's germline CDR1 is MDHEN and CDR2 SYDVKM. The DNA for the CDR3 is TGTGCCAGCAGTTTCAGGGATTACGAGCAGTACTTC. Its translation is CASSFRDYEQYF. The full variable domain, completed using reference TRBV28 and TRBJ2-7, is DVKVTQSSRYLVKRTGEKVFLECVQDMDHENMFWYRQDPGLGLRLIYFSYDVKMKEKGDIPEGYSVSREKKERFSLILESASTNQTSMYLCASSFRDYEQYFGPGTRLTVT.

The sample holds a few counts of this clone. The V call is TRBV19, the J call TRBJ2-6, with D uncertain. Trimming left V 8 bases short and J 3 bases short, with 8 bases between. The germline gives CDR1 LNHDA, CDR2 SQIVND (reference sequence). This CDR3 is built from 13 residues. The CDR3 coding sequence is TGTGCCAGTGGTGTAGGTGGGGCCAACGTCCTGACTTTC. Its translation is CASGVGGANVLTF.

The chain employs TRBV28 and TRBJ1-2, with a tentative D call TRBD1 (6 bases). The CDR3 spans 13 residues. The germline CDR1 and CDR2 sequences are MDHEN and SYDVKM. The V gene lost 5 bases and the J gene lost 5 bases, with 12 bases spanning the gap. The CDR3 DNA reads TGTGCCAGCAGTCAGGGGACATCTTATGGCTACACCTTC. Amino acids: CASSQGTSYGYTF.

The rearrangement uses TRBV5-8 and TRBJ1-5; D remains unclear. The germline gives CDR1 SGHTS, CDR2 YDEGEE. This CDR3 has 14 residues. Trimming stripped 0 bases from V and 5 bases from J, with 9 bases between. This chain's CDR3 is CASSLEGPYQPQHF. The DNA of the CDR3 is TGTGCCAGCAGCTTGGAAGGCCCCTATCAGCCCCAGCATTTT.